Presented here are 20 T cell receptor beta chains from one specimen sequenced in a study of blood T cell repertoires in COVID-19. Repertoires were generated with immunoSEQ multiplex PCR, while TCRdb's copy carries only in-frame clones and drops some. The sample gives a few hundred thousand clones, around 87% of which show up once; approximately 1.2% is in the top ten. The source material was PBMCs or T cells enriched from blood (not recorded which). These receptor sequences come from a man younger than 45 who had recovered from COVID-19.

The CDR3 sequence is CASSPGTGLGYGYTF. The CDR3 DNA is TGCGCCAGCAGCCCAGGGACAGGGTTAGGGTATGGCTACACCTTC. The chain recombines TRBV4-1 with TRBJ1-2; TRBD1 agrees at 9 bases. The trim removed 4 bases at V and 5 bases at J, leaving 8 bases unmatched. This CDR3 has 15 residues. Germline-derived CDR1 and CDR2 are MGHRA and YSYEKL.

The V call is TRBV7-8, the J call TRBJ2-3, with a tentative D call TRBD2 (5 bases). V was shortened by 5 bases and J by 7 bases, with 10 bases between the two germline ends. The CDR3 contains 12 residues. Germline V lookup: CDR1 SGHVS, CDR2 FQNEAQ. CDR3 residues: CASSQDLNTQYF. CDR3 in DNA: TGTGCCAGCAGCCAGGACTTAAATACGCAGTATTTT.

The CDR3 coding sequence is TGCAGCGTTGGGTCGGGACAGGGAGGGTCACCCCTCCACTTT. The encoded protein is CSVGSGQGGSPLHF. V is TRBV29-1 and J is TRBJ1-6; the match to TRBD1 covers 9 bases. The CDR3 has 14 residues. V was clipped by 4 bases and J by 10 bases; unmatched bases: 8. The germline gives CDR1 SQVTM, CDR2 ANQGSEA. Based on the CDR3 plus reference TRBV29-1 and TRBJ1-6, the full variable domain is SAVISQKPSRDICQRGTSLTIQCQVDSQVTMMFWYRQQPGQSLTLIATANQGSEATYESGFVIDKFPISRPNLTFSTLTVSNMSPEDSSIYLCSVGSGQGGSPLHFGNGTRLTVT.

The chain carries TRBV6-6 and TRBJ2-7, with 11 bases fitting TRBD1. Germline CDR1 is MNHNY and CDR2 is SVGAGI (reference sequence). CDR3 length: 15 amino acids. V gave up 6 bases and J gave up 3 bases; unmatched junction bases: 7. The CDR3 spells CASREGQGGNYEQYF. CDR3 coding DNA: TGTGCCAGCAGGGAGGGACAGGGGGGAAACTACGAGCAGTACTTC.

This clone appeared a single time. The CDR3 DNA reads as TGTGCCATCAGGGAACAGGGAGCAGATACGCAGTATTTT. Translation gives CAIREQGADTQYF. The chain combines TRBV10-3 with TRBJ2-3, with D perhaps matching TRBD1 (6 bases). The ends were cut back, 6 bases at V and 4 bases at J, with 11 bases in the middle. CDR1 is ENHRY, CDR2 SYGVKD, per germline. The CDR3 consists of 13 residues.

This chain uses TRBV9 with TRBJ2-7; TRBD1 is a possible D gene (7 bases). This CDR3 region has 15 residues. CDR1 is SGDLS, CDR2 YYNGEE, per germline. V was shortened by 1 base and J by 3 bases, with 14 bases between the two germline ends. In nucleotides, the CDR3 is TGTGCCAGCAGCGTAAGCAGGGGGGAAGGCTACGAGCAGTACTTC. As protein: CASSVSRGEGYEQYF.

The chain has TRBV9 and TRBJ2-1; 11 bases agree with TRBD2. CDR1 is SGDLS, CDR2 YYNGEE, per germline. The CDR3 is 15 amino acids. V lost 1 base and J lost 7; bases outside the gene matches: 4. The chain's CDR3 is CASSVFSSGGNEQFF. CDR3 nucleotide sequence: TGTGCCAGCAGCGTATTTTCTAGCGGGGGGAATGAGCAGTTCTTC. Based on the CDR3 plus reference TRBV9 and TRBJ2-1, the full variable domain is DSGVTQTPKHLITATGQRVTLRCSPRSGDLSVYWYQQSLDQGLQFLIQYYNGEERAKGNILERFSAQQFPDLHSELNLSSLELGDSALYFCASSVFSSGGNEQFFGPGTRLTVL.

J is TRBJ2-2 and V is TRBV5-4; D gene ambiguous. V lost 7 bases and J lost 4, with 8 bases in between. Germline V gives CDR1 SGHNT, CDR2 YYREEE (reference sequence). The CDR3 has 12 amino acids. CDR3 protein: CASVGVTGELFF. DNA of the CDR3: TGTGCCAGCGTTGGAGTCACCGGGGAGCTGTTTTTT.

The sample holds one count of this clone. The DNA of the CDR3 is TGTGCCAGCAGCCAAGTATTCGGACAGGGCTCCTACGAGCAGTACTTC. It yields the protein CASSQVFGQGSYEQYF. The chain employs TRBV3-1 (or the pseudogene TRBV3-2) and TRBJ2-7; 8 bases are a match to TRBD1. Germline CDR1 reads LGHDT; CDR2 reads YNNKEL (reference sequence). V gave up 1 base and J gave up 0 bases; unmatched junction bases: 5. The CDR3 has 16 amino acids.

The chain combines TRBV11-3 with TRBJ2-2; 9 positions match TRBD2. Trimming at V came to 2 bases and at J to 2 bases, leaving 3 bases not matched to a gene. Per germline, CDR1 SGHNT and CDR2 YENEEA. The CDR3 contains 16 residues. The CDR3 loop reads CASSLLAGINTGELFF. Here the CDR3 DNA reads TGTGCCAGCAGCTTACTAGCGGGGATTAACACCGGGGAGCTGTTTTTT.

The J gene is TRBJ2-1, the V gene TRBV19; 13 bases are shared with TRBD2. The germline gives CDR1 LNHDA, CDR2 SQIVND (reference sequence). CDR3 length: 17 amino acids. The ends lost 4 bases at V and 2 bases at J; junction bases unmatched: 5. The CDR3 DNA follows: TGTGCCAGTAGTAGTACTAGCGGGGGGGCTACCTACAATGAGCAGTTCTTC. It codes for CASSSTSGGATYNEQFF.

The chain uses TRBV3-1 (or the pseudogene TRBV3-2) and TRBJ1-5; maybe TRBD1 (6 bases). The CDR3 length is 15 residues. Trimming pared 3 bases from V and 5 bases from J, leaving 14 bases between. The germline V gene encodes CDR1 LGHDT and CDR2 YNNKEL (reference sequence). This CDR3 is CASSHAGEVDQPQHF. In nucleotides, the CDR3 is TGTGCCAGCAGCCACGCAGGGGAAGTCGATCAGCCCCAGCATTTT.

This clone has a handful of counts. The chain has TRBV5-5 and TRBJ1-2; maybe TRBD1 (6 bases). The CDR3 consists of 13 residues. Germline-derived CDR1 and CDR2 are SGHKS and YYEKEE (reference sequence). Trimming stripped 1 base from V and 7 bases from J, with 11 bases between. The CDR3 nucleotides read TGTGCCAGCAGCTTGCTGGGGGCGATTGGCTACACCTTC. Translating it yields CASSLLGAIGYTF.

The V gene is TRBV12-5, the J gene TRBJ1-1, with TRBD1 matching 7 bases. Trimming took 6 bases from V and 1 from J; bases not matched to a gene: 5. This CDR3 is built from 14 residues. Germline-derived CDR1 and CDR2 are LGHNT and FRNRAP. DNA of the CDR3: TGTGCTAGTGGGGAGGGGGCAAGGAACACTGAAGCTTTCTTT. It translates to CASGEGARNTEAFF.

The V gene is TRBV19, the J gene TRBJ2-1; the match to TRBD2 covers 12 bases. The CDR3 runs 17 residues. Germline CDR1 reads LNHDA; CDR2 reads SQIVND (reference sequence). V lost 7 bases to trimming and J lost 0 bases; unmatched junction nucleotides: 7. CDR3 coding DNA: TGTGCCAGTACGGAGACTAGCGGGGGTAGCTCCTACAATGAGCAGTTCTTC. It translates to CASTETSGGSSYNEQFF.

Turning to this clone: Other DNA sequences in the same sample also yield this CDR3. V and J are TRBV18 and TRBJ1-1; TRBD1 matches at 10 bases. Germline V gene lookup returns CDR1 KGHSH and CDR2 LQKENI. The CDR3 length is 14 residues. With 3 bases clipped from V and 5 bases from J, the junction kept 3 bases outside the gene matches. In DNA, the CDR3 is TGTGCCAGCTCACCGTCGGACAGGGGGACTGAAGCTTTCTTT. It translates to CASSPSDRGTEAFF.

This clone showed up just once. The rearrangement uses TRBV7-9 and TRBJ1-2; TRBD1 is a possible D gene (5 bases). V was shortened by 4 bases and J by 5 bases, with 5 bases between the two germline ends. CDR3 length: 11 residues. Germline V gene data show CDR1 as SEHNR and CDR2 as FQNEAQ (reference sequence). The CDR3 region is CASSSGYGYTF. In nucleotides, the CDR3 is TGTGCCAGCAGCTCAGGGTATGGCTACACCTTC.

CDR3 DNA: TGCGCCAGCAGCCAAGATCGGCTGGGGGCGGAGACCCAGTACTTC. It encodes CASSQDRLGAETQYF. This chain connects TRBV4-1 to TRBJ2-5; the D gene is possibly TRBD1 (6 bases). Germline V CDR1 and CDR2: MGHRA, YSYEKL. CDR3 length: 15 amino acids. V lost 0 bases, J lost 5 bases, and 13 bases lay in between.

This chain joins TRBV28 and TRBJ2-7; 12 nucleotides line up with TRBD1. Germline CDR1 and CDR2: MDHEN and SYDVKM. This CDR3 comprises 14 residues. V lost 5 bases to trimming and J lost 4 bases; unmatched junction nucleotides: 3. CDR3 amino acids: CASSPGQGAYEQYF. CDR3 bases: TGTGCCAGCAGTCCGGGACAGGGGGCTTACGAGCAGTACTTC.

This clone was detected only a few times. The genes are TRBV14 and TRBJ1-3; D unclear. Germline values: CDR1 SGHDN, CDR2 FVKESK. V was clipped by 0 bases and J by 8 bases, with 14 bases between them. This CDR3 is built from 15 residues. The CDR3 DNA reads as TGTGCCAGCAGCCAAGACCGGGTCCCAAAGGACACCATATATTTT. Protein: CASSQDRVPKDTIYF.